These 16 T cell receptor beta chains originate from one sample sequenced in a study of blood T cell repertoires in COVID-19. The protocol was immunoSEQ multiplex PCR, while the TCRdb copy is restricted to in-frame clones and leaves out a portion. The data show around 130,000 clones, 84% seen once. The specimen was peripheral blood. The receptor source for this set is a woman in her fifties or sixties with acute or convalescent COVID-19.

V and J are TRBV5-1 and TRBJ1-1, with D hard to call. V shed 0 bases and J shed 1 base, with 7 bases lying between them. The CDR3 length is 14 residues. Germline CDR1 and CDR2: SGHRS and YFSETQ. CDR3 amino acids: CASSLVPENTEAFF. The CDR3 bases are TGCGCCAGCAGCTTGGTACCAGAGAACACTGAAGCTTTCTTT.

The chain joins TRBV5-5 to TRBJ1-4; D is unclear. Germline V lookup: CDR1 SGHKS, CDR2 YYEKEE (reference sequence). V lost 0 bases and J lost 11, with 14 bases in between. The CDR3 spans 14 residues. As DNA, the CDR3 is TGTGCCAGCAGCTTGGTGGCATGGGCTGAGAAACTGTTTTTT. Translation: CASSLVAWAEKLFF.

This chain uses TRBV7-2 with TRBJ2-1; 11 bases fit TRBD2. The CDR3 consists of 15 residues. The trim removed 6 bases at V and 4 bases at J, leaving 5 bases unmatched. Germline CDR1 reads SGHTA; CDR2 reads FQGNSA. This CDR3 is CASRVTSGGYNEQFF. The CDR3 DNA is TGTGCCAGCAGGGTAACTAGCGGGGGTTACAATGAGCAGTTCTTC.

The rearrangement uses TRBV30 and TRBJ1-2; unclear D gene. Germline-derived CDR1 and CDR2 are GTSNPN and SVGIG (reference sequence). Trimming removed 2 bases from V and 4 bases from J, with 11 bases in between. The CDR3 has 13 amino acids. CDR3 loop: CAWSSGWLYGYTF. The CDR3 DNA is TGTGCCTGGAGTTCGGGTTGGCTCTATGGCTACACCTTC.

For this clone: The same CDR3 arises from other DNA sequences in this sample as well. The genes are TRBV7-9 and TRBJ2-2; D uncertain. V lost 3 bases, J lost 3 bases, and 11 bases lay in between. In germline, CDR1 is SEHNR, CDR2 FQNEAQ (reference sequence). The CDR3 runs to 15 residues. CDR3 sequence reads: CASSFESQDTGELFF. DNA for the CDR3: TGTGCCAGCAGCTTTGAGAGCCAAGACACCGGGGAGCTGTTTTTT.

DNA of the CDR3: TGTGCCAGCTCACCCCCTTACACCGGGGAGCTGTTTTTT. It codes for CASSPPYTGELFF. V and J are TRBV18 and TRBJ2-2, with unresolved D. With 3 bases removed from V and 3 bases from J, the gap between germline ends came to 5 bases. Germline CDR1 KGHSH, CDR2 LQKENI. The CDR3 extends over 13 amino acids.

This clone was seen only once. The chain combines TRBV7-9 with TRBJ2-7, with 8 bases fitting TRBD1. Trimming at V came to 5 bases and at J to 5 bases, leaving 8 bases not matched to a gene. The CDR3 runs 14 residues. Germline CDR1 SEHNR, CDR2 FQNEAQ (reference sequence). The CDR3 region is CASSARQGFNEQYF. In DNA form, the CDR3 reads TGTGCCAGCAGCGCCAGACAGGGGTTCAACGAGCAGTACTTC.

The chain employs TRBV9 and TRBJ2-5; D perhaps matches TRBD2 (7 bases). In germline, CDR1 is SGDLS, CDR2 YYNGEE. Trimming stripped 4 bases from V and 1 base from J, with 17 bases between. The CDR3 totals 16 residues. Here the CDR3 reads CASSLRGRGTQETQYF. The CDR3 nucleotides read TGTGCCAGCAGCTTAAGAGGGAGGGGGACCCAAGAGACCCAGTACTTC.

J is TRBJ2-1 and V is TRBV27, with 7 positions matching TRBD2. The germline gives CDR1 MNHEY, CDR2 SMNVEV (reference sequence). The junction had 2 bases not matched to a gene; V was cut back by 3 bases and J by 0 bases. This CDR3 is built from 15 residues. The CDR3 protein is CASSFGGGSYNEQFF. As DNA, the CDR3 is TGTGCCAGCAGTTTTGGGGGGGGCTCCTACAATGAGCAGTTCTTC.

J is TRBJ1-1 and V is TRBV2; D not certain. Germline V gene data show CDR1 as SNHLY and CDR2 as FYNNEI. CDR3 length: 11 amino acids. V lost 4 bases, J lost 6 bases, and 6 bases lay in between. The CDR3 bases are TGTGCCAGCAGTGGTATAGCTGAAGCTTTCTTT. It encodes CASSGIAEAFF.

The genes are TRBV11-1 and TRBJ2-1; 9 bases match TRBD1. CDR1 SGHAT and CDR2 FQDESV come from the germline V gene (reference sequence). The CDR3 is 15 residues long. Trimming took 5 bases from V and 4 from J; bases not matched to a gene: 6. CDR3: CASSPDRGGYNEQFF. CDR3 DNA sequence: TGTGCCAGCAGCCCCGACAGGGGGGGATACAATGAGCAGTTCTTC.

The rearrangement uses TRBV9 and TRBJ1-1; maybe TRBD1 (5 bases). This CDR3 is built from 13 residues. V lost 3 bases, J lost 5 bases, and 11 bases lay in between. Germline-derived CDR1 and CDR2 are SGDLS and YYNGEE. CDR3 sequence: CASSAAGGTEAFF. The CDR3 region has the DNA TGTGCCAGCAGCGCCGCGGGGGGGACTGAAGCTTTCTTT.

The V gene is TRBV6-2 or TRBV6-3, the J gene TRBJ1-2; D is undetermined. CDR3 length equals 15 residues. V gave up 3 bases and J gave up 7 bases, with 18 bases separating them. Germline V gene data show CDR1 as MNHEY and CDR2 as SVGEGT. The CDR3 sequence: CASSYLSTAWSGYTF. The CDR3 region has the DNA TGTGCCAGCAGTTATCTCTCGACGGCCTGGAGTGGCTACACCTTC.

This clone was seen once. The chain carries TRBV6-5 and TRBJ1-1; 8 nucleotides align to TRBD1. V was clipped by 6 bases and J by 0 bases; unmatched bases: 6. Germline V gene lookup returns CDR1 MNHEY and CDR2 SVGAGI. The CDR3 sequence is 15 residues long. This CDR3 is CASSWTGTMNTEAFF. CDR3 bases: TGTGCCAGCAGCTGGACAGGGACAATGAACACTGAAGCTTTCTTT.

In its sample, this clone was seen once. The CDR3 nucleotides read TGCGCCAGCAGCTTGGAGTTGGGACTAGCGGGGGCGAACACAGATACGCAGTATTTT. Protein product: CASSLELGLAGANTDTQYF. The gene calls are TRBV5-1 and TRBJ2-3; 14 bases are shared with TRBD2. Trimming removed 0 bases from V and 2 bases from J; junction bases left unmatched: 8. The CDR3 sequence is 19 residues long. Germline assignment: CDR1 SGHRS and CDR2 YFSETQ.

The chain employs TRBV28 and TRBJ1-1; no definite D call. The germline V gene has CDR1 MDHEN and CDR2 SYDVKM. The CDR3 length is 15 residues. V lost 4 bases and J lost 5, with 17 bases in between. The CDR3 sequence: CASSSKRVPKTEAFF. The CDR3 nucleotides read TGTGCCAGCAGTTCCAAGAGGGTTCCGAAGACTGAAGCTTTCTTT.